Sequencing of this T cell receptor (beta chain) was carried out in a study of T cell responses to AZD1222 COVID-19 vaccine. The table came from immunoSEQ multiplex PCR; TCRdb's copy has only in-frame clones and leaves some out. Among about 110,000 clones listed, approximately 84% were seen once. The CDR3 has 16 residues. V shed 5 bases and J shed 5 bases, with 21 bases lying between them. CDR1 SGHTA and CDR2 FQGNSA come from the germline V gene. The rearrangement uses TRBV7-2 and TRBJ1-2, with D tentatively TRBD1 (6 bases). The source material was peripheral blood, sampled on day 0 of AZD1222 vaccination. The TCR originated in an adult in good health. The CDR3 is CASSPGRAGEGYGYTF. The CDR3 DNA reads TGTGCCAGCAGCCCAGGACGCGCAGGGGAAGGGTATGGCTACACCTTC.